One T cell receptor beta chain is described in this entry. The antigen is unknown. V lost 0 bases and J lost 0, with 6 bases in between. This CDR3 contains 15 residues. Germline loops: CDR1 MNHEY, CDR2 SVGAGI. Sorted CD4+ subsets: naive, central memory, regulatory, stem cell-like memory (CD45RO/CCR7/CD25/CD127/CD95/CD27 panel). The entirety of the isolated RNA underwent reverse transcription, so expressed TCRB transcripts were sequenced. Assay used: immunoSEQ multiplex PCR; TCRdb lists only in-frame clones, some missing. The sample includes just over 600,000 clones, roughly 15% of them seen just once. The data are from a study of beta chain features in type 1 diabetes. Study conclusions and caveats: More deletions and fewer insertions at VDJ junctions were seen in type 1 diabetes patients.

Sequenced: naive CD4+ T cells from blood. V is TRBV6-5 and J is TRBJ1-5; no definite D call. The TCR originated in a man younger than 30 in good health. The CDR3 sequence is CASSYSQYSNQPQHF. The DNA of the CDR3 is TGTGCCAGCAGTTACTCACAGTATAGCAATCAGCCCCAGCATTTT.